Listed below are T cell receptor beta chains from one sample, sequenced in a study of CD8+CD57+ T cells in acquired aplastic anemia. TCRdb re-derived calls from the reads in MiXCR, one entry per CDR3 protein. The sample holds more than 150,000 distinct CDR3 sequences; about 44% are singletons and the top ten take roughly 13%. Sequencing was carried out using sorted CD4+, CD8+, or CD8+CD57+ T cells (not recorded which) from PBMCs. Receptors originate from a human donor with aplastic anemia. Each CDR3 is given with its conserved first and last residue. A D gene is named only where the DNA matches it firmly. Not all rows give a size; the values are once, few, many and, for expanded clones, a class.

D	V	J	size	DNA	CDR3
.	TRBV20-1	TRBJ1-2	many	TGCAGCGCGGACAGTACTAACTATGGCTACACCTTC	CSADSTNYGYTF
.	TRBV7-9	TRBJ2-2	.	TGTGCCAGCAGCCCCCCTAGCGTTAACACCGGGGAGCTGTTTTTT	CASSPPSVNTGELFF
TRBD2	TRBV10-3	TRBJ2-3	few	TGTGCCATCATGTCGGCTAGCGGAAGCACAGATACGCAGTATTTT	CAIMSASGSTDTQYF
TRBD1	TRBV7-9	TRBJ1-6	few	TGTGCCAGCAGCTCCCCTGGACAGGGAAATTCACCCCTCCACTTT	CASSSPGQGNSPLHF
.	TRBV9	TRBJ1-6	many	TGTGCCAGCAGCGTAGGTTGGGCAGCCACGAGCTCCTATAATTCACCCCTCCACTTT	CASSVGWAATSSYNSPLHF
.	TRBV24-1	TRBJ1-5	many	TGTGCCACCAGGGAACAGGGACCTGTAGATAGCAATCAGCCCCAGCATTTT	CATREQGPVDSNQPQHF
.	TRBV6-1	TRBJ1-6	.	TGTGCCAGCAGTCTCCTACCCGATCGTTCACCCCTCCACTTT	CASSLLPDRSPLHF
.	TRBV7-9	TRBJ2-2	few	TGTGCCAGCAGTCCGTGGCCCGGGGAGCTGTTTTTT	CASSPWPGELFF
.	TRBV19	TRBJ1-5	many	TGTGCCAGTCGCGGGGCCGGCGGCAATCAGCCCCAGCATTTT	CASRGAGGNQPQHF
.	TRBV19	TRBJ2-1	.	TGTGCCAGTATGGGATATGAGCAGTTCTTC	CASMGYEQFF
.	TRBV5-8	TRBJ1-5	.	TGTGCCAGCAGCGAGGCAGTATATAGCAATCAGCCCCAGCATTTT	CASSEAVYSNQPQHF
TRBD1	TRBV2	TRBJ1-2	.	TGTGCCAGCACAAGGGACAGTGGAGCTAACTATGGCTACACCTTC	CASTRDSGANYGYTF
TRBD1	TRBV27	TRBJ1-2	few	TGTGCCAGCAGTGGACAGGGCTCGGGCTACACCTTC	CASSGQGSGYTF
.	TRBV7-6	TRBJ2-2	once	TGTGCCAGCAGCTTAGTAGCGGACACCGGGGAGCTGTTTTTT	CASSLVADTGELFF
.	TRBV10-3	TRBJ2-1	.	TGTGCCATCAGTGACCCTACCGGTGGTAATGAGCAGTTCTTC	CAISDPTGGNEQFF
.	TRBV29-1	TRBJ2-7	many	TGCAGCGTTGAAGAGAATACGGTGAGAAACGAGCAGTACTTC	CSVEENTVRNEQYF
.	TRBV2	TRBJ2-2	many	TGTGCCACTTCACAGGGAGTGACCGGGGAGCTGTTTTTT	CATSQGVTGELFF
TRBD2	TRBV2	TRBJ2-1	.	TGTGCCAGTAATAGCGGGGTTTCCTACAATGAGCAGTTCTTC	CASNSGVSYNEQFF
.	TRBV10-1	TRBJ2-2	few	TGCGCCACAACGGCACTAGCACCGGGACAAGGGAACACCGGGGAGCTGTTTTTT	CATTALAPGQGNTGELFF
.	TRBV4-3	TRBJ2-7	.	TGCGCCAGCAGCCAAGACTCCGGGGGACCAGCCTACGAGCAGTACTTC	CASSQDSGGPAYEQYF
.	TRBV5-1	TRBJ2-7	.	TGCGCCAGCAGCTTGTCAGCGTCCTACGAGCAGTACTTC	CASSLSASYEQYF
.	TRBV19	TRBJ2-1	.	TGTGCCAGTAGTAAAGTCGGCAATGAGCAGTTCTTC	CASSKVGNEQFF
.	TRBV6-5	TRBJ1-4	.	TGTGCCAGCAGTTACCCGGCCGGACATGAAAAACTGTTTTTT	CASSYPAGHEKLFF
.	TRBV29-1	TRBJ1-1	.	TGCAGCGTTGAGTCCCCAAGGATAGGAGCTTTCTTT	CSVESPRIGAFF
.	TRBV11-3	TRBJ2-2	.	TGTGCCAGCAGCTTCCGGGCCACCGGGGAGCTGTTTTTT	CASSFRATGELFF
TRBD1	TRBV11-2	TRBJ2-7	many	TGTGCCAGCAGCTTAAGGGTGGGACAGAGAAGGAGCTCCTACGAGCAGTACTTC	CASSLRVGQRRSSYEQYF
.	TRBV16	TRBJ2-5	.	TGTGCCAGCAGCCAATCTAGGCAAGAGACCCAGTACTTC	CASSQSRQETQYF
.	TRBV20-1	TRBJ2-7	.	TGCAGTGCTAGAGATCCGGGGCGCAGTGCGTACGAGCAGTACTTC	CSARDPGRSAYEQYF
TRBD1	TRBV4-3	TRBJ1-6	once	TGCGCCAGCAGCTCCAGGGGGACCTCCTATAATTCACCCCCTCACTTT	CASSSRGTSYNSPPHF
.	TRBV7-9	TRBJ1-6	.	TGTGCCAGCAGCTTGGAAGGGTGGTCACCCCTCCACTTT	CASSLEGWSPLHF
.	TRBV9	TRBJ1-2	.	TGTGCCAGCAGCGTAGGGCTAGGGGGAATCTATGGCTACACCTTC	CASSVGLGGIYGYTF
TRBD1	TRBV12-3/TRBV12-4	TRBJ1-6	.	TGTGCCAGCAGTTTAGGGACAGGGTTGATACCCCTCCACTTT	CASSLGTGLIPLHF
.	TRBV20-1	TRBJ2-1	.	TGCAGTGCCCGCCCGGGTAATGAGCAGTTCTTC	CSARPGNEQFF
.	TRBV4-1	TRBJ1-2	many	TGCGCCAGCAGTCCAAATCCGACTGATTGGAGTGGCTACACCTTC	CASSPNPTDWSGYTF
.	TRBV7-3	TRBJ1-2	many	TGTGCCAGCAGCTTACCACGGGACACCGGCTACACCTTC	CASSLPRDTGYTF
.	TRBV30	TRBJ2-7	.	TGTGCCGGGAGGGACAGGAGCTCCTACGAGCAGTACTTC	CAGRDRSSYEQYF
TRBD2	TRBV4-1	TRBJ2-4	.	TGCGCCAGCAGCCGGGGACTAGCCCAGATAACGGAAAACATTCAGTACTTC	CASSRGLAQITENIQYF
.	TRBV19	TRBJ2-1	.	TGTGCCAGCAAGGTGACCGGGTACAATGAGCGGTTCTTC	CASKVTGYNERFF
.	TRBV20-1	TRBJ1-1	.	TGCAGTGCTAGAGATCAGTATAGAGGGACTGAAGCTTTCTTT	CSARDQYRGTEAFF
.	TRBV28	TRBJ1-6	many	TGTGCCAGCAGTTGGACCCGGGACTCTGGGCCCCTCCACTTT	CASSWTRDSGPLHF
.	TRBV2	TRBJ2-5	.	TGTGCCAGCAGTGGGAGGGGGGAGACCCAGTACTTC	CASSGRGETQYF
.	TRBV24-1	TRBJ1-2	.	TGTGCCACCAGTGATCCAGGGTTAGGTAACTATGGCTACACCTTC	CATSDPGLGNYGYTF
.	TRBV6-1	TRBJ1-3	many	TGTGCCAGCAGCCCACAACGTACTGGAAACACCATATATTTT	CASSPQRTGNTIYF
TRBD2	TRBV24-1	TRBJ2-3	.	TGTGCCACCAGTGATCCGACTAGCGGACACACAGATACGCAGTATTTT	CATSDPTSGHTDTQYF
.	TRBV29-1	TRBJ1-4	.	TGCAGCGTTGATGTGAGGACCGGAGAGCGTGAAAAACTGTTTTTT	CSVDVRTGEREKLFF
TRBD1	TRBV19	TRBJ2-5	many	TGTGCCAGTGCGACAGGGAAGCAAGAGACCCAGTACTTC	CASATGKQETQYF
TRBD2	TRBV12-3/TRBV12-4	TRBJ2-1	many	TGTGCCAGCAGGGGCGGGGGGGGAGGTGAGCAGTTCTTC	CASRGGGGGEQFF
.	TRBV7-9	TRBJ1-5	.	TGTGCCAGCAGCTTAGGTTTACAGGCCCAGCATTTT	CASSLGLQAQHF
.	TRBV4-1	TRBJ2-1	few	TGCGCCAGCAGCCAAGAGGCAGGGGACCCCTACAATGAGCAGTTCTTC	CASSQEAGDPYNEQFF
.	TRBV6-4	TRBJ2-5	.	TGTGCCAGCAGTGAGACATCAGGACAAGAGACCCAGTACTTC	CASSETSGQETQYF